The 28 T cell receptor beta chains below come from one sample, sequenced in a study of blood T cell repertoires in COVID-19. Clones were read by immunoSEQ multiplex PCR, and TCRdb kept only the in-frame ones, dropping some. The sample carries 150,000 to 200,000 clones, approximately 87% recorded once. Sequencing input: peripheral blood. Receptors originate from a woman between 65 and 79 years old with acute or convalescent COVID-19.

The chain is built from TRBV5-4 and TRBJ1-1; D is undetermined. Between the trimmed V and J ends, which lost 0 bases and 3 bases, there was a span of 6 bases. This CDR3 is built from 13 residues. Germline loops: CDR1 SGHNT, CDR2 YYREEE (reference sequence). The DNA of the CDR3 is TGTGCCAGCAGCTTGGATCCGGACACTGAAGCTTTCTTT. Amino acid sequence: CASSLDPDTEAFF.

CDR3 nucleotides: TGTGCCACCAGTGGGGCAGGGAAGGGCAATCAGCCCCAGCATTTT. Its translation is CATSGAGKGNQPQHF. The V call is TRBV24-1, the J call TRBJ1-5; D is possibly TRBD1 (5 bases). The CDR3 consists of 15 residues. The V end lost 5 bases, the J end lost 2 bases, and 12 bases lay between the germline ends. CDR1 is KGHDR, CDR2 SFDVKD, per germline.

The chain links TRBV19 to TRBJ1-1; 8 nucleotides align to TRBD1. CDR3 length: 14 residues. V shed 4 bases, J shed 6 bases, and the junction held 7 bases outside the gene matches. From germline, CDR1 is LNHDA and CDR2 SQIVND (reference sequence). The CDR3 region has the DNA TGTGCCAGTAGTAGGTTAGACAGGGGCCCTGAAGCTTTCTTT. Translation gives CASSRLDRGPEAFF. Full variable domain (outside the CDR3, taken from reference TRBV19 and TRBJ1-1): DGGITQSPKYLFRKEGQNVTLSCEQNLNHDAMYWYRQDPGQGLRLIYYSQIVNDFQKGDIAEGYSVSREKKESFPLTVTSAQKNPTAFYLCASSRLDRGPEAFFGQGTRLTVV.

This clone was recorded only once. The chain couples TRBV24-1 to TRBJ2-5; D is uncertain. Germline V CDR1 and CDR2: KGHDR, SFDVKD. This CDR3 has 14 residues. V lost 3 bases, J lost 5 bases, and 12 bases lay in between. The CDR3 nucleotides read TGTGCCACCAGTGATCCCCCCCGGGTGGAGACCCAGTACTTC. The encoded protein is CATSDPPRVETQYF.

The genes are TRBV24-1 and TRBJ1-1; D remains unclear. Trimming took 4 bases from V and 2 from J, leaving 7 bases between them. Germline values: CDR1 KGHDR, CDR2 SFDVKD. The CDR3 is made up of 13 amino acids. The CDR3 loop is CATSDGFNTEAFF. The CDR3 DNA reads TGTGCCACCAGTGACGGGTTCAACACTGAAGCTTTCTTT.

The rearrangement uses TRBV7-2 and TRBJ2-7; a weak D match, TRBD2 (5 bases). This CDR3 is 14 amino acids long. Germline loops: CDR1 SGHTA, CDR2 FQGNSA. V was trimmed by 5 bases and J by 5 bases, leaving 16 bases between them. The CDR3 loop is CASSTGNSVDEQYF. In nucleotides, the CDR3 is TGTGCCAGCAGCACCGGGAATTCAGTAGACGAGCAGTACTTC.

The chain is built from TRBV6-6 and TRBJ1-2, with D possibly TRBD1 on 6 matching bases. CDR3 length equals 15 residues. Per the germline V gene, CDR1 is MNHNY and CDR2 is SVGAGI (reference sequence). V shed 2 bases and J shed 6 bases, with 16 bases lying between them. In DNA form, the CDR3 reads TGTGCCAGCAGTTACCAGCTGCAGGGGAGGGATGGCTACACCTTC. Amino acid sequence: CASSYQLQGRDGYTF.

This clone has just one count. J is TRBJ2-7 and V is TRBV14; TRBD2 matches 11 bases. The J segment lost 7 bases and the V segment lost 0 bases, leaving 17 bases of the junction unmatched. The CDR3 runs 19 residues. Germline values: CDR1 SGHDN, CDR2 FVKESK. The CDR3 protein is CASSQDRTPGLAGGREQYF. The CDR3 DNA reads TGTGCCAGCAGCCAAGACCGAACCCCCGGGCTAGCGGGAGGCCGGGAGCAGTACTTC.

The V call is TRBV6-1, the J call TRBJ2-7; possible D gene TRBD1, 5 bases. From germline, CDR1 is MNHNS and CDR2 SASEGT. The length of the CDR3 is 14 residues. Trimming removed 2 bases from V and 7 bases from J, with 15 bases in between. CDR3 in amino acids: CASSERGRVWEQYF. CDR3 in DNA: TGTGCCAGCAGTGAACGTGGCAGGGTATGGGAGCAGTACTTC.

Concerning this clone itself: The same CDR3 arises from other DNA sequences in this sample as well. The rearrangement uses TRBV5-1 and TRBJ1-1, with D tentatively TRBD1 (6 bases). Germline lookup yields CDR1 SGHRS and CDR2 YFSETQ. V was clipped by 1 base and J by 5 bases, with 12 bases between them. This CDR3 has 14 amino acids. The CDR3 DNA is TGCGCCAGCAGCTTGTTGCAGGGGAGTACTGAAGCTTTCTTT. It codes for CASSLLQGSTEAFF.

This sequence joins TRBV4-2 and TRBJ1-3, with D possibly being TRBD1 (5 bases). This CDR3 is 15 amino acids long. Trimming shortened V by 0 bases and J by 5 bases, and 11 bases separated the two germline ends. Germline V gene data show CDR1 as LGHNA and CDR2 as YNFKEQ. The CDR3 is CASSQDPGDRNTIYF. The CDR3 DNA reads TGTGCCAGCAGCCAAGATCCGGGGGACCGAAACACCATATATTTT.

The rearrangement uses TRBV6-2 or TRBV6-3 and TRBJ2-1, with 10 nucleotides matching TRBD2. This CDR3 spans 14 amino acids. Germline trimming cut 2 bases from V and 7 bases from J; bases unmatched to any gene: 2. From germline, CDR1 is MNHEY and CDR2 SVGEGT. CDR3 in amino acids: CASSYGGLANEQFF. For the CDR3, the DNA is TGTGCCAGCAGTTACGGGGGACTAGCGAATGAGCAGTTCTTC.

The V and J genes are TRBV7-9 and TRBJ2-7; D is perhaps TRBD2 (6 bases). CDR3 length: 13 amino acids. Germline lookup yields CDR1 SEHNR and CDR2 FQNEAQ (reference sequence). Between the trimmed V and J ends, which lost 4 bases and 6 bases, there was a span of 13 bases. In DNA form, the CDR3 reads TGTGCCAGCAGCTCCTCAGGGAGGCGCGAGCAGTACTTC. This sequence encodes CASSSSGRREQYF.

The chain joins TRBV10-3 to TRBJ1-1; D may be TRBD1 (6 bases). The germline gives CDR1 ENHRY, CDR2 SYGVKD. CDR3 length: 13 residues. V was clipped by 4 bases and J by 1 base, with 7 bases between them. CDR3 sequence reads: CAISGQENTEAFF. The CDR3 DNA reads TGTGCCATCAGTGGACAGGAGAACACTGAAGCTTTCTTT.

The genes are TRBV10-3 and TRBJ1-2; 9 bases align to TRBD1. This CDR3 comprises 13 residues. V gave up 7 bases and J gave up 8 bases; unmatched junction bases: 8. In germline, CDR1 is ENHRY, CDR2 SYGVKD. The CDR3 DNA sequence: TGTGCCATCACCCAACAGGGGGCTGACGGCTACACCTTC. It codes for CAITQQGADGYTF.

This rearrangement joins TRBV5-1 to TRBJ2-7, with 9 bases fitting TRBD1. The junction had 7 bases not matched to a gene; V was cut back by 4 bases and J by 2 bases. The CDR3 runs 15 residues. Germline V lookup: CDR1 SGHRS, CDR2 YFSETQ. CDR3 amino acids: CASSNPGTGTYEQYF. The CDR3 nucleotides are TGCGCCAGCAGCAACCCCGGGACAGGGACCTACGAGCAGTACTTC.

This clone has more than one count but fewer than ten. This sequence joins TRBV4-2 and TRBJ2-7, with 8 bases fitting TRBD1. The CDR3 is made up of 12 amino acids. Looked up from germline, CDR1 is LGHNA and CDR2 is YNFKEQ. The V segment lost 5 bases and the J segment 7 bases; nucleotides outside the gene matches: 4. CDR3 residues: CASSAQGGEQYF. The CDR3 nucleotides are TGTGCCAGCAGCGCACAGGGGGGAGAGCAGTACTTC.

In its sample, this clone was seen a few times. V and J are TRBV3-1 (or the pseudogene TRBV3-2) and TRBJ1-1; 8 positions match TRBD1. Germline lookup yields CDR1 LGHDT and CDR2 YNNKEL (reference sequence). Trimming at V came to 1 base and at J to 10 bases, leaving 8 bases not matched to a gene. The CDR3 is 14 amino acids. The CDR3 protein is CASSQVPQGAGAFF. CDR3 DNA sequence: TGTGCCAGCAGCCAAGTCCCCCAGGGGGCTGGAGCTTTCTTT.

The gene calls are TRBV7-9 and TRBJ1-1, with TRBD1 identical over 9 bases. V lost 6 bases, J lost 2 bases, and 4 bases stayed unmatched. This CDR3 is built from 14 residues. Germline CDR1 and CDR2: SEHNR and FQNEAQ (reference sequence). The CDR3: CASRVGQGNTEAFF. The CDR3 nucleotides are TGTGCCAGCAGGGTGGGACAGGGCAACACTGAAGCTTTCTTT.

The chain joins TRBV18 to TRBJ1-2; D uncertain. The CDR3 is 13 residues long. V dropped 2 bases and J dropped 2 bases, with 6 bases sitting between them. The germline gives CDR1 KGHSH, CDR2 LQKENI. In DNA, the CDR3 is TGTGCCAGCTCACCAACAGAAAACTATGGCTACACCTTC. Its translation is CASSPTENYGYTF.

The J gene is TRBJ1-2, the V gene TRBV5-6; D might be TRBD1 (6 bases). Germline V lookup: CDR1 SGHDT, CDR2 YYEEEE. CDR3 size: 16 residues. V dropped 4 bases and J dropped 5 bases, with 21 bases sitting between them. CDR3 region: CASSKLAWTAPYGYTF. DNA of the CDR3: TGTGCCAGCAGCAAACTCGCCTGGACAGCGCCTTATGGCTACACCTTC.

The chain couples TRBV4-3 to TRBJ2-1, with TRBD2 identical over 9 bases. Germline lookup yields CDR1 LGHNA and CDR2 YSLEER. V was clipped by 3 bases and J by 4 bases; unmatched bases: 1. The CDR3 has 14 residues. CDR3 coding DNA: TGCGCCAGCAGCCAGCGGGGGGGTTACAATGAGCAGTTCTTC. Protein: CASSQRGGYNEQFF.

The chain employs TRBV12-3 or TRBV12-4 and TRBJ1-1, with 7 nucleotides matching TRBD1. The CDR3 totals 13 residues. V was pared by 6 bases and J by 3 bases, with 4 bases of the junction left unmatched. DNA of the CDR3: TGTGCCAGCAGACAGGGGCTATACACTGAAGCTTTCTTT. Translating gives CASRQGLYTEAFF.

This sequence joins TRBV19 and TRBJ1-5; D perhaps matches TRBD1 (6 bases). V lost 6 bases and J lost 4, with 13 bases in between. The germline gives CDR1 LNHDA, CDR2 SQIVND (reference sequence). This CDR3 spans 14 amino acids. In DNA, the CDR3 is TGTGCCAGTAGCGTTGACAGGCCAAATCAGCCCCAGCATTTT. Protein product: CASSVDRPNQPQHF. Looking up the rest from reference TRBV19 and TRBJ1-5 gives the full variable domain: DGGITQSPKYLFRKEGQNVTLSCEQNLNHDAMYWYRQDPGQGLRLIYYSQIVNDFQKGDIAEGYSVSREKKESFPLTVTSAQKNPTAFYLCASSVDRPNQPQHFGDGTRLSIL.

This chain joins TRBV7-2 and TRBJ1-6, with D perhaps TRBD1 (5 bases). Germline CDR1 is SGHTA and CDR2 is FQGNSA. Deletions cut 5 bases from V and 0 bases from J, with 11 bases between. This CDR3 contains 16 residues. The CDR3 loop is CASSLRQSSYNSPLHF. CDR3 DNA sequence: TGTGCCAGCAGCCTCCGACAGAGCTCCTATAATTCACCCCTCCACTTT.

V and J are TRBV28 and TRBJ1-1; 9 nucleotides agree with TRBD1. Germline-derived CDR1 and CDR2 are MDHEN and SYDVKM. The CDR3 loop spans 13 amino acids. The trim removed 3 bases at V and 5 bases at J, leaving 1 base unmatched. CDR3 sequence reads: CASSLGTGTEAFF. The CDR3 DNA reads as TGTGCCAGCAGTTTGGGGACAGGGACTGAAGCTTTCTTT. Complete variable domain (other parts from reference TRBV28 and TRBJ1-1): DVKVTQSSRYLVKRTGEKVFLECVQDMDHENMFWYRQDPGLGLRLIYFSYDVKMKEKGDIPEGYSVSREKKERFSLILESASTNQTSMYLCASSLGTGTEAFFGQGTRLTVV.

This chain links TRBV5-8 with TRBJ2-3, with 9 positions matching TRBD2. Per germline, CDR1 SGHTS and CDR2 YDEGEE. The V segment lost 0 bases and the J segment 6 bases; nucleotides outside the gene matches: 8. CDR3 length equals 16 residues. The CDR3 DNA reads TGTGCCAGCAGCTTGGCCGGACTAGCGAGAGGGGATACGCAGTATTTT. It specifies CASSLAGLARGDTQYF.

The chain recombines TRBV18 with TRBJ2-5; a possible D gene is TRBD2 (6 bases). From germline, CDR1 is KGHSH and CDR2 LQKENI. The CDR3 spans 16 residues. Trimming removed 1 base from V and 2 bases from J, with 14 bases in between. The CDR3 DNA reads TGTGCCAGCTCACCACTTTCGGGGGACTCGCAAGAGACCCAGTACTTC. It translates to CASSPLSGDSQETQYF.